The entry that follows covers one T cell receptor (beta chain) sequence. The CDR3 has 15 residues. Trimming pared 4 bases from V and 0 bases from J, leaving 14 bases between. Germline assignment: CDR1 SGHDT and CDR2 YYEEEE. The sample is drawn from a study of control samples from healthy donors and cancer patients. The assay was immunoSEQ multiplex PCR, and TCRdb's table has in-frame clones only and misses some. The sample carries tens of thousands of clones, 93% recorded once. Sequenced material: PBMCs. The clonotype comes from a woman between 40 and 55 years old with lung cancer. V and J are TRBV5-6 and TRBJ2-7; TRBD1 is a possible D gene (6 bases). The CDR3 reads CASSLRDIGSYEQYF. CDR3 nucleotides: TGTGCCAGCAGCCTACGGGACATCGGCTCCTACGAGCAGTACTTC.